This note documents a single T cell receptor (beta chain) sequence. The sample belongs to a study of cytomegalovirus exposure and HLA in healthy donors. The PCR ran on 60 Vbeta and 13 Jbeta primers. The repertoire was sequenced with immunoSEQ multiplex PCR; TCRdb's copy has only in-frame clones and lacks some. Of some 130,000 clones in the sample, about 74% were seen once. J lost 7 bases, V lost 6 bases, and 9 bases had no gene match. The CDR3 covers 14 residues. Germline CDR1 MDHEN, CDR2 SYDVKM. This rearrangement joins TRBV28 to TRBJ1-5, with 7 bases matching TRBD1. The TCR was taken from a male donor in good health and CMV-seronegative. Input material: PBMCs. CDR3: CASSRQGRGQPQHF. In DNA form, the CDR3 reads TGTGCCAGCAGCAGACAGGGACGAGGGCAGCCCCAGCATTTT.